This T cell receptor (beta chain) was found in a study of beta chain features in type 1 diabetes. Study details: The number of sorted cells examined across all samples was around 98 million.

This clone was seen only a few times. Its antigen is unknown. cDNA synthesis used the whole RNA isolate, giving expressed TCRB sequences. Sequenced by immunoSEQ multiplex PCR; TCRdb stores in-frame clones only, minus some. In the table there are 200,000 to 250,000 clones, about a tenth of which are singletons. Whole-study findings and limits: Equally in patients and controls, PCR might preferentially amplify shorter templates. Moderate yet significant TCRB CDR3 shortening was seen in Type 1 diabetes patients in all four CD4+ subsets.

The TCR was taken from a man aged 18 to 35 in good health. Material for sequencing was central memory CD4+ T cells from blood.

CDR3 nucleotides: TGTGCCAGCAGCGCGAGGGACACCCGATACTATGGCTACACCTTC. Amino acid sequence: CASSARDTRYYGYTF. The chain couples TRBV7-2 to TRBJ1-2; D possibly corresponds to TRBD1 (6 bases). The CDR3 spans 15 residues. Germline loops: CDR1 SGHTA, CDR2 FQGNSA. Trimming left V 5 bases short and J 3 bases short, with 16 bases between.